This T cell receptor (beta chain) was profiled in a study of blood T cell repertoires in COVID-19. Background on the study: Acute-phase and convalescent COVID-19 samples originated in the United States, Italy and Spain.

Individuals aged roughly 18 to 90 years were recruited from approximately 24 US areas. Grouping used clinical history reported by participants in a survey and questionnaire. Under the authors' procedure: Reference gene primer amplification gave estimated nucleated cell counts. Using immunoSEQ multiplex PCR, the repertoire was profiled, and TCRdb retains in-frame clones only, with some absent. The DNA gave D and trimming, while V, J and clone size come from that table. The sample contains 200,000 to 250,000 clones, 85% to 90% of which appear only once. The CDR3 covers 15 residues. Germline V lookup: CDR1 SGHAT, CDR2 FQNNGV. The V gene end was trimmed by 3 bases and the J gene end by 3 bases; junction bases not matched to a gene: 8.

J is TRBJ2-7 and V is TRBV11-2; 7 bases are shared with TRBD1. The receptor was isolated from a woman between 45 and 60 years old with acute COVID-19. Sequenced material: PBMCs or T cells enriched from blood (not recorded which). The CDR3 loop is CASSFDRGQIYEQYF. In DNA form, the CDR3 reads TGTGCCAGCAGCTTCGATCGGGGACAGATCTACGAGCAGTACTTC. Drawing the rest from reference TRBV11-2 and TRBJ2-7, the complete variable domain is EAGVAQSPRYKIIEKRQSVAFWCNPISGHATLYWYQQILGQGPKLLIQFQNNGVVDDSQLPKDRFSAERLKGVDSTLKIQPAKLEDSAVYLCASSFDRGQIYEQYFGPGTRLTVT.